The following is a T cell receptor (beta chain) sequence with its context. Investigators divided CD4+ cells into CD45RA+ naive and CD45RA-negative memory subsets. These data belong to a study of shared clonotypes between healthy human individuals. Assay: immunoSEQ multiplex PCR; the TCRdb copy retains only in-frame clones and omits some. Seen here are under 1,900,000 clones, around 98.5% observed once, and the top ten hold around 0.33%. There are 16 residues in the CDR3. V lost 6 bases and J lost 0; bases outside the gene matches: 5. Germline CDR1 WSHSY, CDR2 SAAADI. The receptor was derived from a man aged 25 to 40 in good health. J is TRBJ2-4 and V is TRBV10-2, with 10 positions matching TRBD2. Sequencing was performed on naive CD4+ T cells sorted from blood. The subset was: CD45RA+ positively selected. In DNA form, the CDR3 reads TGCGCCAGCAGACTAGCGGGGCAGTTAGCCAAAAACATTCAGTACTTC. This codes for CASRLAGQLAKNIQYF.